Listed below are T cell receptor beta chains from one sample, sequenced in a study of blood T cell repertoires in COVID-19. Only in-frame clones appear in the TCRdb table, and some are missing; sequencing was by immunoSEQ multiplex PCR. Here the sample spans about 58,000 clones, around 79% being singletons. Sequencing input: peripheral blood. The receptors here all came from a human donor in a cohort sampled during active COVID-19. CDR3s include the opening cysteine and the closing phenylalanine or tryptophan.

CDR3aa | len | v_gene
CASRPRGFGDEQYF | 14 | TRBV6-6
CASSPPGQGIGTEAFF | 16 | TRBV5-4
CASSLNLNQPQHF | 13 | TRBV7-2
CASSLGTGGWYEQYF | 15 | TRBV19
CAWSVSGEYGYTF | 13 | TRBV30
CASSPRDRDLTGNTIYF | 17 | TRBV10-1
CASSPPQGSNEQYF | 14 | TRBV18
CASSSRGNTEAFF | 13 | TRBV6-6
CASSPDYNRANVLTF | 15 | TRBV5-1
CASSFENHLFTGELFF | 16 | TRBV27
CASNEVFSGANVLTF | 15 | TRBV19
CASSLRFSGTYEQYF | 15 | TRBV7-2
CASSSETGTIYGYTF | 15 | TRBV7-8
CASSLGHEQYF | 11 | TRBV28
CASSLYETGYYEQYF | 15 | TRBV7-8
CAWAPGGATEAFF | 13 | TRBV30
CASSINPSSYEQYF | 14 | TRBV19